This T cell receptor beta chain emerged from a study of cytomegalovirus exposure and HLA in healthy donors. Study-wide findings and caveats: In a later analysis, donors in an Asian-associated ancestry cluster reportedly had fewer N-insertions in productive TCRs than the cohort mean.

PCR was performed using 60 Vbeta and 13 Jbeta primers. TCRdb's table, derived via immunoSEQ multiplex PCR, lists solely in-frame clones and lacks some. The sample includes about 150,000 clones, about four fifths seen only once; the top ten take 1%. Concerning this clone: Its specificity is not known.

Unmatched junction bases numbered 8, after V lost 4 bases and J lost 6 bases. The CDR3 is 14 residues long. Germline CDR1 and CDR2: SGHRS and YFSETQ. The chain combines TRBV5-1 with TRBJ1-1, with TRBD1 matching 8 bases. This TCR derives from a woman aged 45 to 65 in good health and CMV-seropositive. Sequences were obtained from PBMCs. The CDR3: CASSPGQGQAEAFF. The CDR3, as DNA: TGCGCCAGCAGCCCTGGACAGGGTCAAGCTGAAGCTTTCTTT.